The 27 T cell receptor beta chains below come from one sample, sequenced in a study of cytomegalovirus exposure and HLA in healthy donors. 13 Jbeta primers and 60 Vbeta primers were used for the PCR. Generated by immunoSEQ multiplex PCR, the TCRdb table keeps only in-frame clones and is missing some. The sample shows some 130,000 clones, more than 80% of them seen only once. The specimen was PBMCs. These receptors all come from a young man in good health and CMV-seronegative.

The CDR3 region has the DNA TGTGCCAGCAGCAAAGGAGATTTACTGGGAGGGAGGACAGATACGCAGTATTTT. Amino acid sequence: CASSKGDLLGGRTDTQYF. The chain uses TRBV21-1 and TRBJ2-3; TRBD2, as called in the table, went unchecked against the DNA. TRBV21-1 is a recognized pseudogene. CDR3 length equals 18 residues.

This clone was picked up a small number of times. This chain links TRBV6-1 with TRBJ2-5; TRBD2 agrees at 7 bases. V was pared by 11 bases and J by 2 bases, with 8 bases of the junction left unmatched. CDR1 and CDR2 (germline): MNHNS, SASEGT. The CDR3 length is 13 residues. DNA for the CDR3: TGTGCCTCTCCGGGAGGCTTTCAAGAGACCCAGTACTTC. Its translation is CASPGGFQETQYF.

This chain links TRBV11-2 with TRBJ2-2; D is uncertain. The CDR3 is 14 residues long. V lost 2 bases, J lost 13 bases, and 17 bases lay in between. The germline V gene has CDR1 SGHAT and CDR2 FQNNGV. The CDR3 here is CASSLNFLRVGLFF. For the CDR3, the DNA is TGTGCCAGCAGCTTAAATTTCCTCCGAGTCGGGCTGTTTTTT. Full variable domain (rest looked up from reference TRBV11-2 and TRBJ2-2): EAGVAQSPRYKIIEKRQSVAFWCNPISGHATLYWYQQILGQGPKLLIQFQNNGVVDDSQLPKDRFSAERLKGVDSTLKIQPAKLEDSAVYLCASSLNFLRVGLFFGEGSRLTVL.

This chain connects TRBV10-1 to TRBJ2-1; the match to TRBD2 covers 13 bases. The CDR3 has 15 amino acids. Trimming took 2 bases from V and 5 from J; bases not matched to a gene: 0. Germline CDR1 and CDR2: WNHNN and SYGVQD (reference sequence). CDR3 residues: CASSEGTSGNNEQFF. In nucleotides, the CDR3 is TGCGCCAGCAGTGAGGGGACTAGCGGGAACAATGAGCAGTTCTTC.

The chain has TRBV25-1 and TRBJ2-1; 7 nucleotides match TRBD2. The CDR3 runs 14 residues. Germline V CDR1 and CDR2: MGHDK, SYGVNS. Trimming took 1 base from V and 5 from J; bases not matched to a gene: 2. The CDR3 sequence is CASSEFRGDNEQFF. CDR3 coding DNA: TGTGCCAGCAGTGAATTTCGGGGGGACAATGAGCAGTTCTTC.

The rearrangement joins TRBV11-3 to TRBJ2-4; no clear D. This CDR3 has 15 residues. Per the germline V gene, CDR1 is SGHNT and CDR2 is YENEEA. V lost 5 bases to trimming and J lost 0 bases, with 11 bases between them. The CDR3 is CASSTQTIAKNIQYF. The CDR3 DNA reads TGTGCCAGCAGCACCCAGACAATAGCCAAAAACATTCAGTACTTC.

This clone came up once. The genes are TRBV7-2 and TRBJ2-5; 9 bases align to TRBD1. Germline V gives CDR1 SGHTA, CDR2 FQGNSA. The length of the CDR3 is 16 residues. V lost 4 bases, J lost 5 bases, and 11 bases stayed unmatched. The CDR3, as DNA: TGTGCCAGCAGCTATGAGAGGACAGGGGTCGGGGAGACCCAGTACTTC. It yields the protein CASSYERTGVGETQYF.

The rearrangement joins TRBV7-2 to TRBJ2-7; D not resolved. The germline V and J ends were trimmed by 2 bases and 1 base, with 6 bases remaining between them. CDR1 SGHTA and CDR2 FQGNSA come from the germline V gene. This CDR3 comprises 13 residues. CDR3 in DNA: TGTGCCAGCAGCTTACCACAGTCCTACGAGCAGTACTTC. Translating gives CASSLPQSYEQYF.

This clone was recorded a few times. The genes are TRBV19 and TRBJ2-7, with 13 bases matching TRBD2. CDR1 and CDR2 from the germline V gene are LNHDA and SQIVND (reference sequence). This CDR3 comprises 15 residues. V lost 4 bases and J lost 10; bases outside the gene matches: 10. This chain's CDR3 is CASSSPRTSGSFQYF. In nucleotides, the CDR3 is TGTGCCAGTAGTAGCCCCCGGACTAGCGGGAGTTTCCAGTACTTC.

The gene calls are TRBV21-1 and TRBJ2-5; TRBD1, the D gene given by the table, was not confirmed from the DNA. The J call may be incorrect, as the DNA end agrees better with TRBJ2-7. TRBV21-1 is marked as a pseudogene. This CDR3 spans 14 amino acids. CDR3 nucleotides: TGTGCCAGCAGCATAGGGACACCGTCCTACGAGCAGTACTTC. Amino acid sequence: CASSIGTPSYEQYF.

The chain employs TRBV28 and TRBJ1-1, with D possibly matching TRBD1 (5 bases). The CDR3 loop spans 11 amino acids. The V gene lost 9 bases and the J gene lost 11 bases, with 16 bases spanning the gap. Germline CDR1 and CDR2: MDHEN and SYDVKM. The DNA for the CDR3 is TGTGCCAGTAACGGAGGGGTTCGTGCTTTCTTT. Translation gives CASNGGVRAFF.

Only a few counts were recorded for this clone. This chain uses TRBV7-6 with TRBJ2-2, with 7 bases identical to TRBD2. This CDR3 region has 15 residues. Trimming removed 4 bases from V and 6 bases from J; junction bases left unmatched: 8. The germline V gene has CDR1 SGHVS and CDR2 FNYEAQ. The CDR3 DNA reads TGTGCCAGCAGCTCCGGACTAGAGGACCCCGGGGAGCTGTTTTTT. This gives the protein CASSSGLEDPGELFF.

V gene TRBV27 combines with J gene TRBJ1-4, with TRBD1 matching over 8 bases. CDR1 is MNHEY, CDR2 SMNVEV, per germline (reference sequence). V dropped 5 bases and J dropped 7; count of bases not matched to a gene: 9. CDR3 size: 15 residues. Here the CDR3 DNA reads TGTGCCAGCAGTATTAGACAGGGGTCGGCTGAAAAACTGTTTTTT. Its translation: CASSIRQGSAEKLFF.

Here the CDR3 reads CASSPKTSWETQYF. In nucleotides, the CDR3 is TGTGCCAGCAGCCCTAAGACTAGCTGGGAGACCCAGTACTTC. V gene TRBV5-4 combines with J gene TRBJ2-5; 7 positions agree with TRBD2. The CDR3 runs 14 residues. Per the germline V gene, CDR1 is SGHNT and CDR2 is YYREEE (reference sequence). Trimming cost V 4 bases and J 5 bases; bases outside gene matches: 8.

This clone is a singleton in its sample. V and J are TRBV5-4 and TRBJ2-5, with D unclear. CDR1 is SGHNT and CDR2 is YYREEE in the germline V gene (reference sequence). The CDR3 is made up of 15 amino acids. V gave up 0 bases and J gave up 0 bases, with 9 bases separating them. Written as DNA, the CDR3 is TGTGCCAGCAGCTTGGCGTCTGGCTACCAAGAGACCCAGTACTTC. Its protein is CASSLASGYQETQYF.

The chain links TRBV19 to TRBJ1-2, with D possibly matching TRBD1 (5 bases). Germline CDR1 and CDR2: LNHDA and SQIVND (reference sequence). The CDR3 has 15 amino acids. Trimming stripped 1 base from V and 8 bases from J, with 17 bases between. The CDR3, as DNA: TGTGCCAGTAGTATAGGGGGGGTAGCCCTAAGGGGCTACACCTTC. Amino acids: CASSIGGVALRGYTF.

The chain combines TRBV7-2 with TRBJ2-1, with TRBD2 matching 11 bases. Germline loops: CDR1 SGHTA, CDR2 FQGNSA. V lost 3 bases to trimming and J lost 7 bases; unmatched junction nucleotides: 5. CDR3 length: 15 residues. The CDR3: CASSFYLAGGNEQFF. In DNA form, the CDR3 reads TGTGCCAGCAGCTTCTATCTAGCGGGAGGTAATGAGCAGTTCTTC.

The V gene is TRBV19, the J gene TRBJ2-3, with TRBD2 identical over 13 bases. The CDR3 is made up of 17 amino acids. V shed 3 bases, J shed 2 bases, and the junction held 5 bases outside the gene matches. Germline CDR1 reads LNHDA; CDR2 reads SQIVND (reference sequence). CDR3 in amino acids: CASSIGTSGAITDTQYF. The CDR3, as DNA: TGTGCCAGTAGTATTGGGACTAGCGGGGCCATCACAGATACGCAGTATTTT.

This chain links TRBV28 with TRBJ2-2; TRBD2 might be the D (6 bases). CDR1 is MDHEN, CDR2 SYDVKM, per germline. The CDR3 has 16 amino acids. V dropped 5 bases and J dropped 1 base, with 14 bases sitting between them. The DNA of the CDR3 is TGTGCCAGCAGTCCGGCTAGCGCGGGGAACACCGGGGAGCTGTTTTTT. It specifies CASSPASAGNTGELFF.

The chain combines TRBV4-1 with TRBJ2-2; tentatively, D is TRBD1 (5 bases). This CDR3 comprises 16 residues. V lost 3 bases and J 4 bases, leaving 15 bases between the germline ends. Germline-derived CDR1 and CDR2 are MGHRA and YSYEKL. The CDR3 loop reads CASSHQGGFSTGELFF. CDR3 coding DNA: TGCGCCAGCAGCCATCAGGGTGGGTTTAGCACCGGGGAGCTGTTTTTT.

The chain joins TRBV15 to TRBJ1-1, with D unresolved. Per the germline V gene, CDR1 is LNHNV and CDR2 is YYDKDF (reference sequence). The CDR3 loop spans 13 amino acids. The V gene lost 5 bases and the J gene lost 5 bases, with 12 bases spanning the gap. CDR3 bases: TGTGCCACCAGCGCTAGAGGGAGGACTGAAGCTTTCTTT. It is translated as CATSARGRTEAFF. Full variable domain (missing parts from reference TRBV15 and TRBJ1-1): DAMVIQNPRYQVTQFGKPVTLSCSQTLNHNVMYWYQQKSSQAPKLLFHYYDKDFNNEADTPDNFQSRRPNTSFCFLDIRSPGLGDTAMYLCATSARGRTEAFFGQGTRLTVV.

This chain links TRBV7-6 with TRBJ2-1; 11 bases agree with TRBD2. The CDR3 runs 15 residues. The germline V gene has CDR1 SGHVS and CDR2 FNYEAQ. V dropped 5 bases and J dropped 1; count of bases not matched to a gene: 1. The CDR3 loop is CASSPSGGSYNEQFF. CDR3 DNA: TGTGCCAGCAGCCCTAGCGGGGGGTCCTACAATGAGCAGTTCTTC.

The chain recombines TRBV11-2 with TRBJ2-7; 9 positions match TRBD2. The length of the CDR3 is 16 residues. Germline CDR1 is SGHAT and CDR2 is FQNNGV. The ends lost 6 bases at V and 0 bases at J; junction bases unmatched: 9. The CDR3: CASSPLAGVSSYEQYF. CDR3 DNA sequence: TGTGCCAGCAGTCCTTTAGCGGGGGTAAGCTCCTACGAGCAGTACTTC.

This clone was recorded only once. V and J are TRBV7-6 and TRBJ2-1, with a possible D match to TRBD2 (7 bases). V lost 8 bases to trimming and J lost 7 bases, with 18 bases between them. Germline-derived CDR1 and CDR2 are SGHVS and FNYEAQ. This CDR3 has 14 residues. CDR3 loop: CASARGASENEQFF. CDR3 sequence (DNA): TGTGCCAGCGCTCGGGGGGCTAGCGAGAATGAGCAGTTCTTC. Complete variable domain (other parts from reference TRBV7-6 and TRBJ2-1): GAGVSQSPRYKVTKRGQDVALRCDPISGHVSLYWYRQALGQGPEFLTYFNYEAQQDKSGLPNDRFSAERPEGSISTLTIQRTEQRDSAMYRCASARGASENEQFFGPGTRLTVL.

The rearrangement links TRBV7-3 to TRBJ1-2; TRBD1 agrees at 9 bases. Looked up from germline, CDR1 is SGHTA and CDR2 is FQGTGA. This CDR3 contains 13 residues. V lost 6 bases to trimming and J lost 3 bases; unmatched junction nucleotides: 2. CDR3 sequence: CASSRDRDYGYTF. The CDR3 region has the DNA TGTGCCAGCAGTCGGGACAGGGACTATGGCTACACCTTC.

V usage is TRBV4-1 and J usage is TRBJ1-2; 10 bases line up with TRBD1. V lost 4 bases, J lost 5 bases, and 16 bases stayed unmatched. The CDR3 extends over 18 amino acids. The germline CDR1 and CDR2 sequences are MGHRA and YSYEKL. CDR3 DNA: TGCGCCAGCAGCCGAGATGGGAGCCGGGACAGGGGAATATATGGCTACACCTTC. Translation gives CASSRDGSRDRGIYGYTF.

This rearrangement joins TRBV19 to TRBJ1-4; D unclear. Between the trimmed V and J ends, which lost 2 bases and 6 bases, there was a span of 10 bases. There are 14 residues in the CDR3. Germline-derived CDR1 and CDR2 are LNHDA and SQIVND (reference sequence). The DNA of the CDR3 is TGTGCCAGTAGTATATTGGGCGAAGATGAAAAACTGTTTTTT. Amino acids: CASSILGEDEKLFF.